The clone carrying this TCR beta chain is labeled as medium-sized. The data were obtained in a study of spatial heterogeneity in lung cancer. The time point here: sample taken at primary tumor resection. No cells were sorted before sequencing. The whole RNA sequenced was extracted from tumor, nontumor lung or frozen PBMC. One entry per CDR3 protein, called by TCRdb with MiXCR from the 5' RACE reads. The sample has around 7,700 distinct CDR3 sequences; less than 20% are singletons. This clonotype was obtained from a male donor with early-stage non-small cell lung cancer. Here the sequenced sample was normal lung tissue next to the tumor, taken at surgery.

CDR3 residues: CASSLGRGDYGYTF. CDR3 in DNA: TGTGCCAGCAGCTTGGGCAGGGGGGACTATGGCTACACCTTC. The chain joins TRBV7-2 to TRBJ1-2, with TRBD1 matching 7 bases. V lost 3 bases and J lost 3; bases outside the gene matches: 4. Per germline, CDR1 SGHTA and CDR2 FQGNSA. The CDR3 loop spans 14 amino acids.